The 29 T cell receptor beta chains below come from one sample, sequenced in a study of control samples from healthy donors and cancer patients. Generated by immunoSEQ multiplex PCR, the TCRdb table keeps only in-frame clones and is missing some. The sample holds about 150,000 clones; about 94% are singletons and the top ten take 8.5%. Source material: blood. These receptors came from a woman aged 40 to 50 in good health.

The chain combines TRBV3-1 (or the pseudogene TRBV3-2) with TRBJ2-1; 10 positions match TRBD2. Germline V gives CDR1 LGHDT, CDR2 YNNKEL (reference sequence). The V and J ends lost 0 bases and 2 bases, in that order; junction bases with no gene match: 13. The length of the CDR3 is 20 residues. CDR3: CASSQEGLAGASDTYNEQFF. CDR3 DNA sequence: TGTGCCAGCAGCCAAGAAGGGCTAGCGGGGGCCTCAGACACCTACAATGAGCAGTTCTTC.

The rearrangement joins TRBV5-1 to TRBJ2-7; no reliable D call. The germline gives CDR1 SGHRS, CDR2 YFSETQ. Trimming left V 0 bases short and J 0 bases short, with 7 bases between. This CDR3 spans 14 amino acids. The CDR3 region is CASSLAWPSYEQYF. The DNA of the CDR3 is TGCGCCAGCAGCTTGGCTTGGCCCTCCTACGAGCAGTACTTC.

The rearrangement joins TRBV19 to TRBJ1-4, with 10 bases that match TRBD1. The CDR3 is 15 amino acids. Germline CDR1 is LNHDA and CDR2 is SQIVND (reference sequence). V was pared by 6 bases and J by 5 bases, with 6 bases of the junction left unmatched. The CDR3 loop is CASRSGTGDNEKLFF. In DNA form, the CDR3 reads TGTGCCAGTAGATCGGGGACAGGGGACAATGAAAAACTGTTTTTT.

The chain is built from TRBV13 and TRBJ2-6; no firm D call. The CDR3 runs 18 residues. The V and J ends lost 6 bases and 5 bases respectively, with 23 bases between them. Germline V gene lookup returns CDR1 PRHDT and CDR2 FYEKMQ (reference sequence). The CDR3 sequence is CASRETQLSTSRANVLTF. The CDR3 DNA is TGTGCCAGCAGAGAAACCCAGCTGAGTACAAGTCGGGCCAACGTCCTGACTTTC.

V and J are TRBV5-1 and TRBJ1-1; D uncertain. In germline, CDR1 is SGHRS, CDR2 YFSETQ. With 3 bases removed from V and 1 base from J, the gap between germline ends came to 13 bases. The length of the CDR3 is 15 residues. The CDR3 loop reads CASSSDSGRNTEAFF. The CDR3 bases are TGCGCCAGCAGCTCGGATAGTGGACGGAACACTGAAGCTTTCTTT.

V is TRBV27 and J is TRBJ2-7; D gene ambiguous. V lost 2 bases to trimming and J lost 0 bases, with 14 bases between them. The germline V gene has CDR1 MNHEY and CDR2 SMNVEV (reference sequence). CDR3 length: 16 amino acids. CDR3 in amino acids: CASSLNWEKSSYEQYF. Written as DNA, the CDR3 is TGTGCCAGCAGTTTAAATTGGGAAAAAAGCTCCTACGAGCAGTACTTC.

As concerns this clone: The same CDR3 is also encoded by other DNA sequences in this sample. The chain carries TRBV29-1 and TRBJ1-3; 7 bases line up with TRBD1. Losses at the gene ends were 6 bases for V and 0 bases for J; bases not matched to a gene: 2. The CDR3 spans 13 residues. Germline V CDR1 and CDR2: SQVTM, ANQGSEA. The CDR3 region is CSVGTVSGNTIYF. CDR3 bases: TGCAGCGTCGGGACAGTCTCTGGAAACACCATATATTTT.

The gene calls are TRBV5-4 and TRBJ1-2; 7 positions match TRBD1. Germline V gives CDR1 SGHNT, CDR2 YYREEE (reference sequence). This CDR3 region has 13 residues. With V trimmed by 3 bases and J by 4 bases, 3 bases remained unmatched. The CDR3 spells CASSSQGSYGYTF. As DNA, the CDR3 is TGTGCCAGCAGCTCACAGGGGAGCTATGGCTACACCTTC.

This clone was detected a few times. This chain links TRBV6-5 with TRBJ1-6; a weak D match, TRBD1 (5 bases). Germline-derived CDR1 and CDR2 are MNHEY and SVGAGI. Between the trimmed V and J ends, which lost 5 bases and 3 bases, there was a span of 11 bases. This CDR3 is 15 amino acids long. CDR3 residues: CASSPGTVYNSPLHF. DNA of the CDR3: TGTGCCAGCAGTCCAGGGACGGTCTATAATTCACCCCTCCACTTT.

The chain links TRBV4-3 to TRBJ2-2; TRBD2 agrees at 9 bases. V shed 0 bases and J 6 bases; nucleotides not matched to a gene: 11. Germline V gene sequence: CDR1 LGHNA, CDR2 YSLEER. The CDR3 sequence is 18 residues long. The CDR3 bases are TGCGCCAGCAGCCAAGATTTCGCGGGGGGGCTGGGGTCCGGGGAGCTGTTTTTT. Protein sequence: CASSQDFAGGLGSGELFF.

The rearrangement uses TRBV11-1 and TRBJ1-1; 7 bases are shared with TRBD1. Germline loops: CDR1 SGHAT, CDR2 FQDESV (reference sequence). V lost 5 bases to trimming and J lost 14 bases; unmatched junction nucleotides: 14. The CDR3 is 13 residues long. CDR3 sequence: CASSPGTAGEMFF. The CDR3 DNA reads TGTGCCAGCAGCCCAGGGACAGCCGGGGAGATGTTCTTT.

This chain uses TRBV6-2 or TRBV6-3 with TRBJ1-6; D might be TRBD1 (5 bases). The CDR3 has 14 residues. V gave up 0 bases and J gave up 7 bases, with 7 bases separating them. Looked up from germline, CDR1 is MNHEY and CDR2 is SVGEGT. As DNA, the CDR3 is TGTGCCAGCAGTTACTCGGGGGGGAATTCACCCCTCCACTTT. Amino acid sequence: CASSYSGGNSPLHF.

This sequence joins TRBV3-1 (or the pseudogene TRBV3-2) and TRBJ1-2; no firm D call. Between the trimmed V and J ends, which lost 4 bases and 2 bases, there was a span of 8 bases. The germline CDR1 and CDR2 sequences are LGHDT and YNNKEL (reference sequence). The CDR3 length is 13 residues. CDR3: CASSRSENYGYTF. In DNA, the CDR3 is TGTGCCAGCAGCCGGTCGGAGAACTATGGCTACACCTTC.

This chain uses TRBV7-8 with TRBJ2-1; D unresolved. The ends were cut back, 6 bases at V and 0 bases at J, with 9 bases in the middle. The CDR3 covers 14 residues. CDR1 SGHVS and CDR2 FQNEAQ come from the germline V gene. The CDR3 coding sequence is TGTGCCAGCAGTCCCGGTAGCTCCTACAATGAGCAGTTCTTC. This gives the protein CASSPGSSYNEQFF.

The rearrangement uses TRBV5-1 and TRBJ1-2, with 11 bases lining up with TRBD1. V trimming: 3 bases; J trimming: 7 bases; junction bases outside the gene matches: 5. Germline V CDR1 and CDR2: SGHRS, YFSETQ. The CDR3 sequence is 14 residues long. The CDR3 nucleotides read TGCGCCAGCAGCTCGGGACAGGGGGAGGGTGGCTACACCTTC. Protein product: CASSSGQGEGGYTF.

This sequence joins TRBV5-1 and TRBJ2-1; weak D call: TRBD2 (6 bases). The V end was cut by 3 bases, the J end by 9 bases, with 16 bases between. Per the germline V gene, CDR1 is SGHRS and CDR2 is YFSETQ. The CDR3 has 14 amino acids. CDR3 bases: TGCGCCAGCAGCTCTCTAACTAGCAATGGTGAGCAGTTCTTC. Amino acids: CASSSLTSNGEQFF.

The chain combines TRBV4-2 with TRBJ1-1; 8 bases are a match to TRBD1. Looked up from germline, CDR1 is LGHNA and CDR2 is YNFKEQ. Trimming removed 1 base from V and 5 bases from J; junction bases left unmatched: 3. The CDR3 is made up of 14 amino acids. CDR3 sequence (DNA): TGTGCCAGCAGCCAAGCCAGGGGGCGGACTGAAGCTTTCTTT. It encodes CASSQARGRTEAFF.

This chain links TRBV7-3 with TRBJ1-1, with D maybe TRBD1 (6 bases). The CDR3 is 20 amino acids. Trimming took 5 bases from V and 1 from J, leaving 29 bases between them. The germline V gene has CDR1 SGHTA and CDR2 FQGTGA. DNA of the CDR3: TGTGCCAGCAGCCCCCCCGCCACAGCCACCCGACAGGCCTCGAACACTGAAGCTTTCTTT. Protein sequence: CASSPPATATRQASNTEAFF.

The chain is built from TRBV25-1 and TRBJ1-1; a weak D match, TRBD1 (6 bases). Trimming pared 2 bases from V and 4 bases from J, leaving 14 bases between. This CDR3 has 15 amino acids. The V gene's germline CDR1 is MGHDK and CDR2 SYGVNS. The CDR3 region has the DNA TGTGCCAGCAGTGAAGTCGGGGGGCTGAGCACTGAAGCTTTCTTT. Its protein product is CASSEVGGLSTEAFF.

The chain has TRBV11-2 and TRBJ2-7, with D hard to call. This CDR3 has 14 amino acids. CDR1 SGHAT and CDR2 FQNNGV come from the germline V gene. Trimming removed 3 bases at V and 3 bases at J, with 12 bases between. The CDR3 sequence is CASSFGVTNYEQYF. The CDR3 bases are TGTGCCAGCAGCTTCGGTGTCACAAACTACGAGCAGTACTTC.

This clone was observed once. The rearrangement links TRBV9 to TRBJ2-7; maybe TRBD1 (6 bases). Germline loops: CDR1 SGDLS, CDR2 YYNGEE. The CDR3 length is 15 residues. V dropped 0 bases and J dropped 3 bases, with 13 bases sitting between them. CDR3 nucleotide sequence: TGTGCCAGCAGCGTAGCCCAAGGGGGTATCTACGAGCAGTACTTC. Translating it yields CASSVAQGGIYEQYF.

This clone was detected only once. The chain links TRBV25-1 to TRBJ1-2; D remains unclear. In germline, CDR1 is MGHDK, CDR2 SYGVNS. The CDR3 is 14 residues long. V lost 0 bases, J lost 4 bases, and 9 bases lay in between. The CDR3 spells CASSEYGEGYGYTF. CDR3 sequence (DNA): TGTGCCAGCAGTGAATATGGGGAGGGCTATGGCTACACCTTC.

The chain combines TRBV5-4 with TRBJ1-1; weak D call: TRBD1 (6 bases). The CDR3 has 14 residues. V dropped 2 bases and J dropped 10 bases, with 18 bases sitting between them. Germline values: CDR1 SGHNT, CDR2 YYREEE (reference sequence). The CDR3 is CASSFGGLLFGAFF. CDR3 in DNA: TGTGCCAGCAGCTTTGGGGGGCTTCTATTTGGAGCTTTCTTT.

This clone was observed a single time. This rearrangement joins TRBV6-5 to TRBJ2-7; D is undetermined. The CDR3 extends over 13 amino acids. Trimming took 6 bases from V and 2 from J, leaving 11 bases between them. The V gene's germline CDR1 is MNHEY and CDR2 SVGAGI. The CDR3 loop reads CASRRIGTYEQYF. DNA for the CDR3: TGTGCCAGCAGACGCATAGGGACCTACGAGCAGTACTTC.

In regard to this clone: An end of the junction differs from the germline gene, which may be a read error. V is TRBV19 and J is TRBJ1-5; 7 bases line up with TRBD1. CDR3 length: 14 residues. Germline V gene lookup returns CDR1 LNHDA and CDR2 SQIVND (reference sequence). The CDR3 reads CASSKGQDNQPQRF. CDR3 in DNA: TGTGCCAGTAGTAAAGGACAGGACAATCAGCCCCAGCGTTTT.

The rearrangement joins TRBV4-2 to TRBJ1-1; D is undetermined. The ends were cut back, 0 bases at V and 1 base at J, with 21 bases in the middle. Germline loops: CDR1 LGHNA, CDR2 YNFKEQ. This CDR3 is built from 19 residues. The CDR3 protein is CASSQDTFEVVTANTEAFF. The CDR3 region has the DNA TGTGCCAGCAGCCAAGATACTTTCGAGGTTGTAACAGCGAACACTGAAGCTTTCTTT.

CDR3: CASSQQSEQYF. The DNA for the CDR3 is TGTGCCAGCAGCCAACAATCCGAGCAGTACTTC. The V gene is TRBV3-1 (or the pseudogene TRBV3-2), the J gene TRBJ2-7; D not resolved. This CDR3 is built from 11 residues. The V end lost 2 bases, the J end lost 6 bases, and 5 bases lay between the germline ends. Per the germline V gene, CDR1 is LGHDT and CDR2 is YNNKEL (reference sequence).

The chain carries TRBV6-5 and TRBJ1-3, with D tentatively TRBD1 (5 bases). The CDR3 length is 15 residues. Germline V CDR1 and CDR2: MNHEY, SVGAGI. V lost 6 bases to trimming and J lost 0 bases, with 12 bases between them. As DNA, the CDR3 is TGTGCCAGCAGGACCGACAGAACCTCTGGAAACACCATATATTTT. It yields the protein CASRTDRTSGNTIYF.

The CDR3 nucleotides read TGTGCCAGCAGCTTTCCGCGGGAAGCTTTCTTT. Amino acids: CASSFPREAFF. This sequence joins TRBV5-8 and TRBJ1-1; no firm D call. CDR3 length equals 11 residues. The ends were cut back, 2 bases at V and 8 bases at J, with 7 bases in the middle. Germline-derived CDR1 and CDR2 are SGHTS and YDEGEE.